The rows below give T cell receptor beta chains drawn from one sample of a study of T-cell reconstitution after alpha-beta-depleted transplantation in children. TCRdb analysed the PCR reads with MiXCR anew, one entry per CDR3 protein. The data contain 300,000 or so distinct CDR3 sequences, roughly 9.5% of them singletons. This material consisted of PBMCs from the stem cell graft donor, taken from the stem cell graft. These receptors all stem from a human donor who donated a stem cell graft to a child with SCID. Each CDR3 is given with its conserved first and last residue.

TRBV12-3/TRBV12-4,TRBJ2-1,17,CASSTGWGGPSYNEQFF
TRBV27,TRBJ2-7,13,CASSLGGSHEQYF
TRBV20-1,TRBJ2-5,14,CSARRVWDWETQYF
TRBV12-3/TRBV12-4,TRBJ1-4,15,CASSLGQLINEKLFF
TRBV11-2,TRBJ2-7,14,CASSLMWGSYEQYF
TRBV6-2/TRBV6-3,TRBJ2-3,15,CASSYSRFATDTQYF
TRBV6-2/TRBV6-3,TRBJ2-5,15,CASSTTSGGTETQYF
TRBV2,TRBJ2-7,12,CASSEDGYEQYF
TRBV20-1,TRBJ1-1,13,CSARGRSNTEAFF
TRBV7-9,TRBJ2-7,16,CASSSDRDRGPYEQYF
TRBV12-3/TRBV12-4,TRBJ1-1,13,CASSLLRNTEAFF
TRBV5-5,TRBJ2-3,16,CASSLVSSGSTDTQYF
TRBV5-6,TRBJ2-2,13,CASSLAVAGELFF
TRBV9,TRBJ2-2,19,CVSCAQAEWTELNTGELFF
TRBV5-6,TRBJ1-4,15,CASSLAGGNNEKLFF
TRBV6-5,TRBJ2-7,18,CASSYDSGGRGNSYEQYF
TRBV6-5,TRBJ2-7,15,CASSYSAGTFYEQYF
TRBV6-5,TRBJ1-4,12,CASSRGGPSAFF
TRBV7-8,TRBJ2-5,15,CASSSQAVQEETQYF
TRBV3-1,TRBJ2-5,17,CASSHGTSGGARKTQYF
TRBV20-1,TRBJ2-2,14,CSAPRGGQPGELFF
TRBV12-3/TRBV12-4,TRBJ1-6,16,CASSFGTEKPNSPLHF
TRBV3-1,TRBJ2-7,14,CASSPLGGVYEQYF
TRBV29-1,TRBJ1-1,12,CSGMTENTEAFF
TRBV6-5,TRBJ1-6,18,CASSLMAAPDSYNSPLHF
TRBV12-3/TRBV12-4,TRBJ2-5,15,CAISRGGSSQETQYF
TRBV9,TRBJ1-6,15,CASSVGHPYNSPLHF
TRBV20-1,TRBJ2-5,12,CSAGTNQETQYF
TRBV20-1,TRBJ2-1,14,CSAIGRGAYNEQFF
TRBV12-3/TRBV12-4,TRBJ2-7,13,CASSPPGRNEQYF
TRBV5-6,TRBJ2-7,16,CASSLRLSSGGDEQYF
TRBV6-1,TRBJ2-7,13,CASSRKRTYEQYF
TRBV7-8,TRBJ1-2,13,CASSPTGTSRRTF
TRBV4-1,TRBJ2-2,16,CASSQRGGADTGELFF
TRBV15,TRBJ2-2,17,CATSSIGRRENTGELFF
TRBV6-5,TRBJ1-2,17,CASSSSRRRDANYGYTF
TRBV5-1,TRBJ1-1,12,CATRGLNTEAFF
TRBV11-2,TRBJ1-5,17,CASSLGTISDSNQPQHF
TRBV12-3/TRBV12-4,TRBJ2-7,13,CASTSGQGGEQYF
TRBV7-9,TRBJ1-1,12,CASTYLNTEAFF
TRBV5-1,TRBJ2-7,18,CASSLAGSLGQVGYEQYF
TRBV7-9,TRBJ1-1,15,CASSAFGTANTEAFF